The text below deals with one T cell receptor (beta chain). This could be a read error, since a much larger clone is one nucleotide away. Other DNA sequences in this sample translate to the same CDR3. Germline V gene data show CDR1 as GTSNPN and CDR2 as SVGIG (reference sequence). CDR3 length: 13 amino acids. The V gene lost 4 bases and the J gene lost 2 bases, with 12 bases spanning the gap. The entry originates in a study of shared clonotypes between healthy human individuals. Genomic DNA for unsorted samples, which was extracted with the QIAamp DNA Blood Mini kit, came from 99 million or so PBMCs. It was 300 ng DNA, about 33,000 T cell genomes, that went into each replicate PCR of unsorted PBMC. Ten immunoSEQ deep assay plates were used by the authors to sequence unsorted PBMC DNA. As processed by the authors: Junction-only immunoSEQ sequences carried no quality scores, so filtering differed. Clones were sequenced by immunoSEQ multiplex PCR, and TCRdb holds only the in-frame ones, with some missing. V and J calls plus clone size are reproduced from that table; the DNA served to infer D and trimming. Among some 490,000 clones, almost 80% were seen once, and the ten largest hold about 12%.

Sequencing used PBMCs. This rearrangement joins TRBV30 to TRBJ2-7; TRBD1 or TRBD2 may be the D gene (5 bases each). This TCR was sampled from a woman in her 40s in good health. Some clones in this sample may be carry-over from other donors' samples. The CDR3 reads CAWNTGTPYEQYF. The CDR3 DNA sequence: TGTGCCTGGAACACGGGGACGCCCTACGAGCAGTACTTC.